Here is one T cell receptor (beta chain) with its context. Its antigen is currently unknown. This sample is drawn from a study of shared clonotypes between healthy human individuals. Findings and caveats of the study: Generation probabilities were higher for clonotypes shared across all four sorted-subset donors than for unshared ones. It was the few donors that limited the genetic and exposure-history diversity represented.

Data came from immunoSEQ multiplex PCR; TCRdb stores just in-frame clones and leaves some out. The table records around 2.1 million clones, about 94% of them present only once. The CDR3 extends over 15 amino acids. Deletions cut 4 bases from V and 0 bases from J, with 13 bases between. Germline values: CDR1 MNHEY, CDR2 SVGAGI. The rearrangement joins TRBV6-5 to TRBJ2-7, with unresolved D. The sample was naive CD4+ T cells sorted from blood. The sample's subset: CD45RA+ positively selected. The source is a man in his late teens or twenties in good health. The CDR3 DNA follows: TGTGCCAGCAGTTCTCCAGGCGGTCCCTCCTACGAGCAGTACTTC. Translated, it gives CASSSPGGPSYEQYF.